This T cell receptor (beta chain) was found in a study of T-cell reconstitution after alpha-beta-depleted transplantation in children. The TCRbeta library was prepared with unique molecular identifiers. TCRdb recomputed calls from the PCR reads with MiXCR, one row per CDR3 protein. The sample yields 300,000 or so distinct CDR3 sequences, about 10% seen once. This CDR3 has 12 amino acids. V lost 6 bases to trimming and J lost 3 bases, with 12 bases between them. Germline V CDR1 and CDR2: DFQATT, SNEGSKA (reference sequence). This chain links TRBV20-1 with TRBJ2-7; D possibly corresponds to TRBD1 (5 bases). This TCR derives from a human donor who donated a stem cell graft to a child with SCID. The sample consisted of PBMCs from the stem cell graft donor, taken from the stem cell graft. The CDR3 here is CSAPAQGYEQYF. In DNA, the CDR3 is TGCAGTGCACCAGCCCAGGGCTACGAGCAGTACTTC.